This T cell receptor (beta chain) was recorded in a study of blood T cell repertoires in COVID-19. Study-wide context: Some COVID-19 samples were acute and others convalescent; all came from the United States, Italy and Spain. Sources were T cells, B-cell-depleted T cells, or PBMCs; the material itself was cDNA or gDNA.

Here immunoSEQ multiplex PCR was the method, and the copy in TCRdb shows in-frame clones only, minus some. The repertoire includes over 90,000 clones, around 87% of them detected once, and about a sixth sits in the top ten. CDR1 is SGDLS and CDR2 is YYNGEE in the germline V gene. This CDR3 region has 16 residues. V was shortened by 0 bases and J by 4 bases, with 16 bases between the two germline ends. This sequence was found in a human donor in a cohort sampled during active COVID-19. Sequenced sample: peripheral blood. The rearrangement uses TRBV9 and TRBJ1-2; D is perhaps TRBD1 (5 bases). CDR3 coding DNA: TGTGCCAGCAGCGTAGCTGGCGACAGCCTTGGCTATGGCTACACCTTC. This sequence encodes CASSVAGDSLGYGYTF.